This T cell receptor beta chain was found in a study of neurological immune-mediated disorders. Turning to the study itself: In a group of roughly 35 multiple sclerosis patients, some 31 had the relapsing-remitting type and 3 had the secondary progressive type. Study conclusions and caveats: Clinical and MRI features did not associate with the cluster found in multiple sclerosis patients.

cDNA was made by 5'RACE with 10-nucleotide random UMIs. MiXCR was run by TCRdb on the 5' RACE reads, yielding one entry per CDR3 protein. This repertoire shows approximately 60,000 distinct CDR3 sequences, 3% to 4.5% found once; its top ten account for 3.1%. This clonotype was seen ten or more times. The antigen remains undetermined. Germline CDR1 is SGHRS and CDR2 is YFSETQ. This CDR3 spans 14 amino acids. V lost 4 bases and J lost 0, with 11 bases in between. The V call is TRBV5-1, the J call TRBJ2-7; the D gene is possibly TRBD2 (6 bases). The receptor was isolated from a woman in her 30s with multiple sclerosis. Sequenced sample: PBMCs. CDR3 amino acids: CASSPAGGSYEQYF. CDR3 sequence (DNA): TGCGCCAGCAGCCCCGCCGGGGGCTCCTACGAGCAGTACTTC. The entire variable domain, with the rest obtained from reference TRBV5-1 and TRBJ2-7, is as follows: KAGVTQTPRYLIKTRGQQVTLSCSPISGHRSVSWYQQTPGQGLQFLFEYFSETQRNKGNFPGRFSGRQFSNSRSEMNVSTLELGDSALYLCASSPAGGSYEQYFGPGTRLTVT.